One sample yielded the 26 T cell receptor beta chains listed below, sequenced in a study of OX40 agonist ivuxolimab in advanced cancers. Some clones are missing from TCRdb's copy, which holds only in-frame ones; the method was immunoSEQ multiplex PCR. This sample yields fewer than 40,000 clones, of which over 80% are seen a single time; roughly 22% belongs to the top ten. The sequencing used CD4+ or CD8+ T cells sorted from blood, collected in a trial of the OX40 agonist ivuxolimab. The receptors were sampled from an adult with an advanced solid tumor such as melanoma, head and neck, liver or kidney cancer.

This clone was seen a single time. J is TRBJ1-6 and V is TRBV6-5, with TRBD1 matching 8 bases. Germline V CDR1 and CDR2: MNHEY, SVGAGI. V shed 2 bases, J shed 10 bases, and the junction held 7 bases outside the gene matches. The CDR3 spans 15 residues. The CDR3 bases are TGTGCCAGCAGTTACCGGACAGGGAGTGGGTCACCCCTCCACTTT. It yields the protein CASSYRTGSGSPLHF.

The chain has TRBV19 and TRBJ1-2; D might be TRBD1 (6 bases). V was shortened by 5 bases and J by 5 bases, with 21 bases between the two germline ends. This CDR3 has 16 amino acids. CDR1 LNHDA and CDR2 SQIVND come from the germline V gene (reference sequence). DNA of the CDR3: TGTGCCAGTAGTTCAACATCGGCAGGGGCGATTTATGGCTACACCTTC. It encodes CASSSTSAGAIYGYTF.

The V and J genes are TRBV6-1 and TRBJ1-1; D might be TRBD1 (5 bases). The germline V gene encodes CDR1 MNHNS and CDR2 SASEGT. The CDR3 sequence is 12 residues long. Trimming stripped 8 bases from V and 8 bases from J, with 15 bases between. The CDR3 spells CASDFGHLEAFF. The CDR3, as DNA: TGTGCCAGCGACTTCGGACACCTCGAAGCTTTCTTT.

The CDR3 protein is CASSPRRDTEAFF. Here the CDR3 DNA reads TGTGCCAGCAGCCCCCGAAGGGACACTGAAGCTTTCTTT. The chain uses TRBV6-5 and TRBJ1-1; D not certain. Trimming removed 6 bases from V and 3 bases from J, with 11 bases in between. Germline loops: CDR1 MNHEY, CDR2 SVGAGI. CDR3 length: 13 amino acids.

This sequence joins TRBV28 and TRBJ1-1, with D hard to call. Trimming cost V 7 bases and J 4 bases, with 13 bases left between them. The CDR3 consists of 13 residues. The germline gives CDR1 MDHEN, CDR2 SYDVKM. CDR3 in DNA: TGTGCCAGCATAGGATTTGCGACCACTGAAGCTTTCTTT. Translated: CASIGFATTEAFF.

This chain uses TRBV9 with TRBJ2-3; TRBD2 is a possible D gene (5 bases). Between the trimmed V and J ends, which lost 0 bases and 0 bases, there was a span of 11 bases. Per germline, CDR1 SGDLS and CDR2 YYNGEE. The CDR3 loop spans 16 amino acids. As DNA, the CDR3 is TGTGCCAGCAGCGTAGACAGCGGTTATAGCACAGATACGCAGTATTTT. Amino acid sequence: CASSVDSGYSTDTQYF.

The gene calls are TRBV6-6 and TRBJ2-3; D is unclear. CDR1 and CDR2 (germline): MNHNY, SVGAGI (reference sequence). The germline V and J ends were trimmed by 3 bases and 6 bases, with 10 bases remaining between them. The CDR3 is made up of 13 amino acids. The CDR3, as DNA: TGTGCCAGCAGTTATAGGGAAACTGATACGCAGTATTTT. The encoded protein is CASSYRETDTQYF.

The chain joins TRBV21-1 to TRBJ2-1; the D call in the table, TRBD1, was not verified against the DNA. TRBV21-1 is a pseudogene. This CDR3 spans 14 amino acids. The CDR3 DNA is TGTGCCAGCAGCAAGGTTCAGGCCCACAATGAGCAGTTCTTC. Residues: CASSKVQAHNEQFF.

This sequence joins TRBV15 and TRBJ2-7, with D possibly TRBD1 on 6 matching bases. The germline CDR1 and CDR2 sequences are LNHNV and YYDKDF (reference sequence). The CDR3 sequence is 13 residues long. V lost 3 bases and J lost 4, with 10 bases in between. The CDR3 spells CATSRDSTYEQYF. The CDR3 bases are TGTGCCACCAGCAGGGACAGCACTTACGAGCAGTACTTC.

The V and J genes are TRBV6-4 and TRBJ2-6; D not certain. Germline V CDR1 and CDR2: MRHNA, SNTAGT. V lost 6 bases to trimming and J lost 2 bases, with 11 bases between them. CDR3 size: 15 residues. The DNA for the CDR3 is TGTGCCAGCAGCGCCGGGTTTACTGGGGCCAACGTCCTGACTTTC. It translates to CASSAGFTGANVLTF.

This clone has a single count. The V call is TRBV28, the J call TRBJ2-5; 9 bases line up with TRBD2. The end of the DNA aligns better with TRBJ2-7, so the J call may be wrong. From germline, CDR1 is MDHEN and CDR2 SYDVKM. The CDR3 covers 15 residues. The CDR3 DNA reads TGTGCCAGCAGCCCCCAAGCGGGAGGCCTAAGCGAGCAGTACTTC. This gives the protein CASSPQAGGLSEQYF.

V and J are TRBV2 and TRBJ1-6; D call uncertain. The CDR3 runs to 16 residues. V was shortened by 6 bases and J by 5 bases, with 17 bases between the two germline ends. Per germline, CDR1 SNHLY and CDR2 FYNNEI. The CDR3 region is CASSPATYRDNSPLHF. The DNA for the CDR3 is TGTGCCAGCAGCCCCGCGACCTACAGAGATAATTCACCCCTCCACTTT.

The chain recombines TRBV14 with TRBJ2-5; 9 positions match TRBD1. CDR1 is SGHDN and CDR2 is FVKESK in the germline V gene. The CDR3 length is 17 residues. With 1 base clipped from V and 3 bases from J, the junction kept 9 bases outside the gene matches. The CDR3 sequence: CASSQGVFGQGKETQYF. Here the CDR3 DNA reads TGTGCCAGCAGCCAAGGAGTATTCGGACAGGGGAAAGAGACCCAGTACTTC.

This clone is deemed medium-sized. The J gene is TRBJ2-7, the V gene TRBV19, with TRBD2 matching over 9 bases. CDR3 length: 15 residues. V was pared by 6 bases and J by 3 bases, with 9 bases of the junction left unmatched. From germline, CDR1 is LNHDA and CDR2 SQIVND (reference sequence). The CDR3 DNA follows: TGTGCCAGTAGGGCGATGGCTAGCGGGATCTACGAGCAGTACTTC. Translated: CASRAMASGIYEQYF. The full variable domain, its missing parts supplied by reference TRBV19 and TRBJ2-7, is DGGITQSPKYLFRKEGQNVTLSCEQNLNHDAMYWYRQDPGQGLRLIYYSQIVNDFQKGDIAEGYSVSREKKESFPLTVTSAQKNPTAFYLCASRAMASGIYEQYFGPGTRLTVT.

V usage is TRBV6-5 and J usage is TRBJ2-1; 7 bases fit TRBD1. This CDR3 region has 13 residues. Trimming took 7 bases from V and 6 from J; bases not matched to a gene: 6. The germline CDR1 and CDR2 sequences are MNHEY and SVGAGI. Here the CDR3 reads CASNRDSTNEQFF. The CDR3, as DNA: TGTGCCAGCAATCGGGACAGTACCAATGAGCAGTTCTTC.

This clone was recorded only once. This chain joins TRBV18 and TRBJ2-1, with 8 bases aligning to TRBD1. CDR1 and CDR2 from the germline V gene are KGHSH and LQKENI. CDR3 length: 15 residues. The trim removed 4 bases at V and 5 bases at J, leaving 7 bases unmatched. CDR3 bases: TGTGCCAGCTCACTTGGACAGGGCCCCCACAATGAGCAGTTCTTC. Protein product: CASSLGQGPHNEQFF.

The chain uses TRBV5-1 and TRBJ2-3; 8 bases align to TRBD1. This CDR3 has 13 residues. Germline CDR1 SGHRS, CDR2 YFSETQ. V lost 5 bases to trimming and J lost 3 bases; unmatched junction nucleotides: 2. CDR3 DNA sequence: TGCGCCAGCAGAGGACAGGGTACAGATACGCAGTATTTT. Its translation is CASRGQGTDTQYF.

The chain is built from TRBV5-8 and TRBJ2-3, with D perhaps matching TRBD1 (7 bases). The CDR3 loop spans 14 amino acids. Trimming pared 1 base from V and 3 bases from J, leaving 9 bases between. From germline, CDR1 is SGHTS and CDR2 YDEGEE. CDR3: CASSLSGGTDTQYF. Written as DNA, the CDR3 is TGTGCCAGCAGCTTGTCAGGGGGGACAGATACGCAGTATTTT.

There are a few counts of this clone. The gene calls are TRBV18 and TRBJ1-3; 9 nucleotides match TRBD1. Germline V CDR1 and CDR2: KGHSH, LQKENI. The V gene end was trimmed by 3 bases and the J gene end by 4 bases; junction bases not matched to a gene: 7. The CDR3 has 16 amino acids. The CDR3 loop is CASSPAGTGTGNTIYF. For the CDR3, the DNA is TGTGCCAGCTCACCGGCCGGGACAGGGACCGGAAACACCATATATTTT.

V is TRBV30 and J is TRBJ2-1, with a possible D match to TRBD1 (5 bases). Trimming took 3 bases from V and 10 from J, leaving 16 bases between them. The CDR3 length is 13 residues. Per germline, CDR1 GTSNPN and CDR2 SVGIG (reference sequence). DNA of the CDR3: TGTGCCTGGAGACAGGATCTACAACTCGAGCAGTTCTTC. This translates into CAWRQDLQLEQFF. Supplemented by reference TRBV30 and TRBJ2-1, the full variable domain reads SQTIHQWPATLVQPVGSPLSLECTVEGTSNPNLYWYRQAAGRGLQLLFYSVGIGQISSEVPQNLSASRPQDRQFILSSKKLLLSDSGFYLCAWRQDLQLEQFFGPGTRLTVL.

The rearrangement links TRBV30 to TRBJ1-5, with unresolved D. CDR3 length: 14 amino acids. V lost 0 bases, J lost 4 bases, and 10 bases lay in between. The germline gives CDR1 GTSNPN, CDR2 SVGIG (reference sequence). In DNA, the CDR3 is TGTGCCTGGAGTGTACGGTTAGGTAATCAGCCCCAGCATTTT. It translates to CAWSVRLGNQPQHF. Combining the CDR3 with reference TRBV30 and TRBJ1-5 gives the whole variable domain SQTIHQWPATLVQPVGSPLSLECTVEGTSNPNLYWYRQAAGRGLQLLFYSVGIGQISSEVPQNLSASRPQDRQFILSSKKLLLSDSGFYLCAWSVRLGNQPQHFGDGTRLSIL.

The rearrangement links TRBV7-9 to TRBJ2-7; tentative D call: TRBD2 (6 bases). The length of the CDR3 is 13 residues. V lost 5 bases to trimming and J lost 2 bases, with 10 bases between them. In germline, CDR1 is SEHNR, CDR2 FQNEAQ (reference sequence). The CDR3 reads CASSRDFPYEQYF. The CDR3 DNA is TGTGCCAGCAGCCGGGACTTTCCCTACGAGCAGTACTTC. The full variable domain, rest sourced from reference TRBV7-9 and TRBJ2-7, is DTGVSQNPRHKITKRGQNVTFRCDPISEHNRLYWYRQTLGQGPEFLTYFQNEAQLEKSRLLSDRFSAERPKGSFSTLEIQRTEQGDSAMYLCASSRDFPYEQYFGPGTRLTVT.

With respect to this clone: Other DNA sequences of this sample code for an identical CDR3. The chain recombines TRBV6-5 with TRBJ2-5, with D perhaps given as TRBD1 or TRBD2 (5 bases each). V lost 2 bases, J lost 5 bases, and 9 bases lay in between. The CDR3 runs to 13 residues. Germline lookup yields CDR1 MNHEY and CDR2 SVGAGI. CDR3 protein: CASSYTGRETQYF. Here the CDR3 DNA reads TGTGCCAGCAGTTACACGGGGCGGGAGACCCAGTACTTC.

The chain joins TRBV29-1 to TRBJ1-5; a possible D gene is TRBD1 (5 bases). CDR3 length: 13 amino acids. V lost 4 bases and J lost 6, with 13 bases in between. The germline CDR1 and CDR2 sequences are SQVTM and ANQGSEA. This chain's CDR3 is CSVVAQDGQPQHF. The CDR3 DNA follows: TGCAGCGTTGTAGCACAGGACGGTCAGCCCCAGCATTTT.

The CDR3 DNA reads TGTGCCAGCAGCTTAAACCCGGGGGGACAGGCCCAAGAGACCCAGTACTTC. Translated: CASSLNPGGQAQETQYF. V gene TRBV7-2 combines with J gene TRBJ2-5; tentative D call: TRBD1 (8 bases). This CDR3 is 17 amino acids long. V was trimmed by 2 bases and J by 1 base, leaving 17 bases between them. The germline CDR1 and CDR2 sequences are SGHTA and FQGNSA.

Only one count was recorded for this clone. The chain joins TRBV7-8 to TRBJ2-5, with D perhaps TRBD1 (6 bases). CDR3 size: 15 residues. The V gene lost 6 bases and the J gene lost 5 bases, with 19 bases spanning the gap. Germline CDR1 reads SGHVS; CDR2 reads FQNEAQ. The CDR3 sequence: CASSINQGSRETQYF. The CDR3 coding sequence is TGTGCCAGCAGTATTAATCAGGGGTCGCGGGAGACCCAGTACTTC. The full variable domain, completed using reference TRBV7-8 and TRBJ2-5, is GAGVSQSPRYKVAKRGQDVALRCDPISGHVSLFWYQQALGQGPEFLTYFQNEAQLDKSGLPSDRFFAERPEGSVSTLKIQRTQQEDSAVYLCASSINQGSRETQYFGPGTRLLVL.